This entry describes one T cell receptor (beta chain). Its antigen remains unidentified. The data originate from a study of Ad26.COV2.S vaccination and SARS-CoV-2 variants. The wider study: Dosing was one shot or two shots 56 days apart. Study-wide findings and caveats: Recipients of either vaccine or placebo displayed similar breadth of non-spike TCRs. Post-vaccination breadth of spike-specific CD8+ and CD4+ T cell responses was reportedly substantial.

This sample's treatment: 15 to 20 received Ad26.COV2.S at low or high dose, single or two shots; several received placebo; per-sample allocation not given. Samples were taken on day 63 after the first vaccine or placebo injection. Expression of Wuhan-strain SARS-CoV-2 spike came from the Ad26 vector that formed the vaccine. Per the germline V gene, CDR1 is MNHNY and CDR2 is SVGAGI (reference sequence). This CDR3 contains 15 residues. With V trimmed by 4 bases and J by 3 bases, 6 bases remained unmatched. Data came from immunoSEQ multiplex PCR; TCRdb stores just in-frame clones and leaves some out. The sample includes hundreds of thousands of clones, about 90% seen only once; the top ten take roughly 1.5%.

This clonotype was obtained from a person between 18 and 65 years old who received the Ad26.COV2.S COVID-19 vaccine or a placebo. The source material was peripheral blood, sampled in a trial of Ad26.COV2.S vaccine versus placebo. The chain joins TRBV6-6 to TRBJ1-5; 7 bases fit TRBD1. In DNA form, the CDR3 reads TGTGCCAGCAGTTCCCCGGACAGGTTCAATCAGCCCCAGCATTTT. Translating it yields CASSSPDRFNQPQHF.